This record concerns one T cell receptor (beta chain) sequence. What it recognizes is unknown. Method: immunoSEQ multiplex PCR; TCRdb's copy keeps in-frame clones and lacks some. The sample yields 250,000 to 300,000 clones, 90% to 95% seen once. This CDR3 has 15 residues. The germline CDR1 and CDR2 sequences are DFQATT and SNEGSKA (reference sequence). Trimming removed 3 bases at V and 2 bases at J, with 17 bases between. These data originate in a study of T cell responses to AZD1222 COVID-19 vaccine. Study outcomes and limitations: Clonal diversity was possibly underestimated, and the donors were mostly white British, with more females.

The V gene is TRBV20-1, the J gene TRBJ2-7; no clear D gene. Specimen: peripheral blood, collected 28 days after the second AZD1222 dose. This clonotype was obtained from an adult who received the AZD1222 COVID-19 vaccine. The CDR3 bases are TGCAGTGCTAGTATCTCCACCGGTAGGGCCTACGAGCAGTACTTC. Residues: CSASISTGRAYEQYF.